This T cell receptor beta chain was recovered during a study of blood T cell repertoires in COVID-19. Across the whole study: COVID-19 samples collected from the United States, Italy and Spain covered acute and convalescent phases.

Produced via immunoSEQ multiplex PCR; TCRdb's table is partial and in-frame only. The sample lists some 290,000 clones, roughly 86% occurring once. There are 18 residues in the CDR3. Germline trimming cut 7 bases from V and 1 base from J; bases unmatched to any gene: 7. Germline loops: CDR1 LNHDA, CDR2 SQIVND (reference sequence). Seattle participants joined during active infection and were tracked over time. The material sequenced was peripheral blood. This clonotype was sampled from a woman aged 25 to 39 with COVID-19, enrolled during active disease. The J gene is TRBJ2-2, the V gene TRBV19, with TRBD2 matching 15 bases. The CDR3 sequence: CASIPTGLAGGNTGELFF. CDR3 nucleotide sequence: TGTGCCAGTATCCCCACGGGACTAGCGGGAGGGAACACCGGGGAGCTGTTTTTT.